The 25 T cell receptor beta chains below all came from one sample that was sequenced in a study of T cell repertoires in cytomegalovirus infection. Which antigens these TCRs recognize remains unknown. TCRdb itself ran the reads through MiXCR, one entry per CDR3 protein. This sample has 830,000 or so distinct CDR3 sequences; over 25% occur once, and the top ten carry over 10%. The starting material was cultured CD8+ T cells from PBMCs, obtained from culture after CMV antigen stimulation. Receptors originate from a human donor in good health (CMV status not recorded). Some clones in this sample may be carry-over from other donors' samples.

The sample holds a few counts of this clonotype. Sequence at one end of the junction differs from germline and may be a read error. The chain joins TRBV7-7 to TRBJ2-5; maybe TRBD2 (7 bases). Germline V gives CDR1 SSHAT, CDR2 FNYEAQ (reference sequence). This CDR3 has 18 amino acids. CDR3 protein: CASSPTFAGAYRQETQYF. The CDR3 nucleotides are TGTGCTAGCAGCCCTACTTTTGCGGGGGCCTATCGCCAAGAGACCCAGTACTTC.

This clonotype has a count of ten or more. The J gene is TRBJ2-2, the V gene TRBV6-1; 8 nucleotides agree with TRBD2. Germline trimming cut 0 bases from V and 3 bases from J; bases unmatched to any gene: 3. Germline V CDR1 and CDR2: MNHNS, SASEGT. This CDR3 has 16 residues. DNA of the CDR3: TGTGCCAGCAGTGAAGCGGTAGCGGGGTACACCGGGGAGCTGTTTTTT. It yields the protein CASSEAVAGYTGELFF.

This chain uses TRBV9 with TRBJ1-2; TRBD1 might be the D (6 bases). The germline V and J ends were trimmed by 4 bases and 2 bases, with 15 bases remaining between them. Germline V CDR1 and CDR2: SGDLS, YYNGEE. This CDR3 has 15 residues. CDR3 DNA sequence: TGTGCCAGCAGCACCCACAGGGAGGTGAACTATGGCTACACCTTC. Protein product: CASSTHREVNYGYTF.

This clonotype was picked up many times. The chain combines TRBV6-2 or TRBV6-3 with TRBJ1-4; no firm D call. CDR3 length: 12 residues. Germline V gives CDR1 MNHEY, CDR2 SVGEGT. V was cut by 6 bases and J by 6 bases, with 8 bases left in between. The chain's CDR3 is CASSVMDEKLFF. The CDR3 bases are TGTGCCAGCAGCGTCATGGATGAAAAACTGTTTTTT.

This clonotype has ten or more counts. The rearrangement joins TRBV7-9 to TRBJ2-2, with TRBD1 matching 7 bases. CDR3 length: 14 residues. The germline V gene has CDR1 SEHNR and CDR2 FQNEAQ (reference sequence). V lost 9 bases, J lost 6 bases, and 10 bases stayed unmatched. The CDR3 loop is CASTQTGSAGELFF. DNA for the CDR3: TGTGCCAGTACCCAGACAGGGAGTGCCGGGGAGCTGTTTTTT.

V and J are TRBV7-3 and TRBJ1-1; D ambiguous. The CDR3 is 16 residues long. Trimming stripped 4 bases from V and 8 bases from J, with 23 bases between. The germline gives CDR1 SGHTA, CDR2 FQGTGA. The CDR3 region is CASSWAAEWQEAEAFF. As DNA, the CDR3 is TGTGCCAGCAGCTGGGCTGCCGAGTGGCAGGAAGCCGAAGCTTTCTTT.

A few counts support this clonotype. The chain carries TRBV27 and TRBJ2-5; 8 bases match TRBD1. Germline V gives CDR1 MNHEY, CDR2 SMNVEV (reference sequence). CDR3 size: 16 residues. The J segment lost 5 bases and the V segment lost 0 bases, leaving 8 bases of the junction unmatched. CDR3 sequence reads: CASSLSTPGGSETQYF. CDR3 nucleotide sequence: TGTGCCAGCAGTTTATCGACACCAGGGGGCTCGGAGACCCAGTACTTC.

J is TRBJ2-7 and V is TRBV5-1; TRBD1 matches 9 bases. The V gene end was trimmed by 2 bases and the J gene end by 6 bases; junction bases not matched to a gene: 9. Germline V gives CDR1 SGHRS, CDR2 YFSETQ. This CDR3 is built from 15 residues. CDR3 in amino acids: CASSFKGTGRIEQYF. The CDR3 coding sequence is TGCGCCAGCAGCTTTAAGGGGACAGGGCGAATCGAGCAGTACTTC. Drawing the rest from reference TRBV5-1 and TRBJ2-7, the complete variable domain is KAGVTQTPRYLIKTRGQQVTLSCSPISGHRSVSWYQQTPGQGLQFLFEYFSETQRNKGNFPGRFSGRQFSNSRSEMNVSTLELGDSALYLCASSFKGTGRIEQYFGPGTRLTVT.

The chain combines TRBV27 with TRBJ2-7; TRBD1 matches at 8 bases. CDR3 length: 15 amino acids. Unmatched junction bases numbered 7, after V lost 0 bases and J lost 6 bases. CDR1 is MNHEY and CDR2 is SMNVEV in the germline V gene (reference sequence). The CDR3 reads CASSLSGTGGGEQYF. The CDR3 DNA follows: TGTGCCAGCAGTTTATCCGGGACAGGTGGGGGCGAGCAGTACTTC.

This chain's CDR3 is CASSFGGRFADTQYF. In DNA, the CDR3 is TGTGCCAGCAGCTTCGGCGGAAGGTTCGCAGATACGCAGTATTTT. The chain employs TRBV11-2 and TRBJ2-3; D is ambiguous. There are 15 residues in the CDR3. V lost 3 bases to trimming and J lost 4 bases, with 14 bases between them. From germline, CDR1 is SGHAT and CDR2 FQNNGV.

This chain links TRBV5-6 with TRBJ2-1, with 10 bases lining up with TRBD1. Germline values: CDR1 SGHDT, CDR2 YYEEEE. The CDR3 extends over 15 amino acids. Trimming removed 4 bases from V and 6 bases from J; junction bases left unmatched: 7. Written as DNA, the CDR3 is TGTGCCAGCAGCCCCAGGACAGGGGGTATCAATGAGCAGTTCTTC. It specifies CASSPRTGGINEQFF.

The rearrangement links TRBV4-3 to TRBJ2-1; D uncertain. The CDR3 is made up of 15 amino acids. Germline V gene data show CDR1 as LGHNA and CDR2 as YSLEER. Trimming pared 4 bases from V and 9 bases from J, leaving 19 bases between. Here the CDR3 DNA reads TGCGCCAGCAGCCCTACAGTAGGAGAGGATAGTGAGCAGTTCTTC. It encodes CASSPTVGEDSEQFF.

This chain connects TRBV10-2 to TRBJ2-7; TRBD2 might be the D (5 bases). Germline loops: CDR1 WSHSY, CDR2 SAAADI. CDR3 size: 12 residues. Deletions cut 7 bases from V and 4 bases from J, with 11 bases between. This chain's CDR3 is CASKSGGYEQYV. CDR3 coding DNA: TGCGCCAGCAAATCAGGCGGGTACGAGCAGTACGTC.

The chain carries TRBV4-1 and TRBJ2-1; 7 bases fit TRBD1. The CDR3 contains 16 residues. Germline-derived CDR1 and CDR2 are MGHRA and YSYEKL. Unmatched junction bases numbered 9, after V lost 0 bases and J lost 7 bases. The CDR3 reads CASSQEGTASGNEQFF. The CDR3 region has the DNA TGCGCCAGCAGCCAAGAAGGGACAGCGAGTGGTAATGAGCAGTTCTTC.

This chain uses TRBV20-1 with TRBJ2-1; either TRBD1 or TRBD2 may fit D (5 bases each). Germline V CDR1 and CDR2: DFQATT, SNEGSKA (reference sequence). The CDR3 has 14 residues. Trimming left V 3 bases short and J 3 bases short, with 12 bases between. The chain's CDR3 is CSASLRGVYNEQFF. The CDR3 nucleotides are TGCAGTGCTAGTTTACGGGGCGTCTACAATGAGCAGTTCTTC.

This clonotype was detected only a few times. J is TRBJ2-2 and V is TRBV19; possibly TRBD1 for D (6 bases). The CDR3 is 18 residues long. CDR1 LNHDA and CDR2 SQIVND come from the germline V gene (reference sequence). The V and J ends lost 1 base and 5 bases respectively, with 20 bases between them. The CDR3: CASSIGPPLTGWTGELFF. For the CDR3, the DNA is TGTGCCAGTAGTATAGGCCCCCCTCTAACAGGGTGGACCGGGGAGCTGTTTTTT.

Details on this clonotype: The junction and the germline gene differ at one end; a read error may be behind it. CDR3 nucleotide sequence: TGTGCCAGCAGCTTGGTGACAGGGAACACCGGGGAGCTGTTTTTT. It yields the protein CASSLVTGNTGELFF. This chain uses TRBV5-3 with TRBJ2-2, with D perhaps matching TRBD1 (6 bases). TRBV5-3 is flagged as an ORF with uncertain function. CDR3 length: 15 residues.

This clonotype has a handful of counts. V gene TRBV7-8 combines with J gene TRBJ2-7; D gene uncertain. The length of the CDR3 is 13 residues. CDR1 is SGHVS, CDR2 FQNEAQ, per germline. V shed 1 base and J shed 6 bases, with 10 bases lying between them. The CDR3 DNA reads TGTGCCAGCAGCTTAGTAACGGGTTCCGAGCAGTACGTC. This encodes CASSLVTGSEQYV.

Of note for this clonotype: A much larger clone lies one base from this, so it may be a read error. The rearrangement uses TRBV27 and TRBJ1-1, with D possibly being TRBD1 (6 bases). The CDR3 has 17 residues. V lost 3 bases and J lost 3, with 20 bases in between. Germline-derived CDR1 and CDR2 are MNHEY and SMNVEV (reference sequence). CDR3 loop: CASSFIFATGIHTEAFF. The CDR3 DNA reads as TGTGCCAGCAGTTTCATTTTCGCGACAGGTATCCACACTGAAGCTTTCTTT.

The chain joins TRBV7-6 to TRBJ1-1; D not certain. V lost 1 base to trimming and J lost 3 bases, with 6 bases between them. The CDR3 consists of 13 residues. Per the germline V gene, CDR1 is SGHVS and CDR2 is FNYEAQ. The CDR3 nucleotides read TGTGCCAGCAGCTTAGAAAAGTACACTGAAGCTTTCTTT. It is translated as CASSLEKYTEAFF.

Worth noting for this clonotype: A much larger clone lies a single base off, so this may be a read error. The CDR3 DNA is TGTGTCAGCAGCTTGCGAGGGGATCAGCCCCAGCATTTT. Translated: CVSSLRGDQPQHF. This rearrangement joins TRBV7-8 to TRBJ1-5; possible D gene TRBD1, 5 bases. Per germline, CDR1 SGHVS and CDR2 FQNEAQ. CDR3 length equals 13 residues.

This clonotype was counted ten times or more. This chain joins TRBV11-3 and TRBJ2-1; TRBD2 matches at 14 bases. V lost 5 bases to trimming and J lost 7 bases; unmatched junction nucleotides: 7. Germline V gene data show CDR1 as SGHNT and CDR2 as YENEEA. This CDR3 is 16 amino acids long. The CDR3 nucleotides are TGTGCCAGCAGCCCTCAGGGACTAGCGGGGGCAAATGAGCAGTTCTTC. Protein sequence: CASSPQGLAGANEQFF.

The chain uses TRBV4-1 and TRBJ2-1; 8 nucleotides match TRBD2. CDR1 is MGHRA, CDR2 YSYEKL, per germline. This CDR3 has 16 residues. The V segment lost 4 bases and the J segment 7 bases; nucleotides outside the gene matches: 12. The CDR3 sequence: CASSRTPGTRGNEQFF. The CDR3 DNA reads as TGCGCCAGCAGCCGTACTCCCGGGACTAGGGGGAATGAGCAGTTCTTC.

This chain connects TRBV11-3 to TRBJ1-3; weak D call: TRBD1 (5 bases). CDR1 is SGHNT and CDR2 is YENEEA in the germline V gene. This CDR3 region has 16 residues. V was shortened by 1 base and J by 2 bases, with 12 bases between the two germline ends. As DNA, the CDR3 is TGTGCCAGCAGCTTAGGCAGGGAATTCGCTGGAAACACCATATATTTT. It translates to CASSLGREFAGNTIYF. Combining the CDR3 with reference TRBV11-3 and TRBJ1-3 gives the whole variable domain EAGVVQSPRYKIIEKKQPVAFWCNPISGHNTLYWYLQNLGQGPELLIRYENEEAVDDSQLPKDRFSAERLKGVDSTLKIQPAELGDSAVYLCASSLGREFAGNTIYFGEGSWLTVV.

This chain joins TRBV23-1 and TRBJ1-6, with a possible D match to TRBD1 (5 bases). TRBV23-1 is given ORF status, its function remaining uncertain. This CDR3 has 16 amino acids. Between the trimmed V and J ends, which lost 3 bases and 4 bases, there was a span of 13 bases. The CDR3 DNA reads as TGCGCCAGCAGTCATTACGGGACGGGGTATAATTCACCCCTCCACTTT. It translates to CASSHYGTGYNSPLHF.